The next 2 T cell receptor beta chains were all read from a single sample in a study of shared clonotypes between healthy human individuals. The naive CD8 fraction comprised CD45RO-negative cells positively selected for CCR7 and excluded terminally differentiated effector memory CD45RA+ cells. Sequencing used immunoSEQ multiplex PCR; TCRdb keeps in-frame clones, though not all of them. Of about 2 million clones in the sample, approximately 95% were seen once. Input material: naive CD8+ T cells sorted from blood. These receptors all come from a man between 18 and 29 years old in good health.

The V call is TRBV6-5, the J call TRBJ1-4, with unresolved D. Germline CDR1 MNHEY, CDR2 SVGAGI. The V end was cut by 0 bases, the J end by 8 bases, with 13 bases between. The CDR3 is 15 residues long. The CDR3 here is CASSYSNGLGEKLFF. The CDR3 DNA is TGTGCCAGCAGTTACTCGAACGGGTTGGGCGAAAAACTGTTTTTT.

The V call is TRBV6-5, the J call TRBJ1-6; a weak D match, TRBD1 (6 bases). CDR1 and CDR2 from the germline V gene are MNHEY and SVGAGI. The CDR3 runs 13 residues. V lost 4 bases to trimming and J lost 9 bases, with 10 bases between them. Here the CDR3 DNA reads TGTGCCAGCAGTTCAGGGGCGAGTTCACCCCTCCACTTT. Translation: CASSSGASSPLHF.